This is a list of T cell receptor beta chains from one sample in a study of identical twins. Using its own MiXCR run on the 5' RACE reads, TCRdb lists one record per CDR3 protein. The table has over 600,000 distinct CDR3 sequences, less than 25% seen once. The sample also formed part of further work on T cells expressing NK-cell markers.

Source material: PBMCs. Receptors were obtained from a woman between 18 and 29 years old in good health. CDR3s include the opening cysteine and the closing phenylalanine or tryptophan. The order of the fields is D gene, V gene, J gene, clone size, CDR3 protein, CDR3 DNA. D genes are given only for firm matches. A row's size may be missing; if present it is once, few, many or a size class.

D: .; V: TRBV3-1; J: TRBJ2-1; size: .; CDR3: CASSQDGPTYSSYNEQFF; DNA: TGTGCCAGCAGCCAAGATGGACCCACATACTCCTCCTACAATGAGCAGTTCTTC
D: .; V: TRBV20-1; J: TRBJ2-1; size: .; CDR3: CSARDQVGVLREQFF; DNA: TGCAGTGCTAGAGATCAGGTGGGAGTTTTACGTGAGCAGTTCTTC
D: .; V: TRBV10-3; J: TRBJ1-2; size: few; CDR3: CATPSGDYGYTF; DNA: TGTGCCACCCCCTCCGGCGACTATGGCTACACCTTC
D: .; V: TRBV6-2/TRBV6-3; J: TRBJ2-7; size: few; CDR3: CASSYRSAYEQYF; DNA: TGTGCCAGCAGTTACCGCTCAGCCTACGAGCAGTACTTC
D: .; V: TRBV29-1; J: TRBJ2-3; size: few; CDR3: CSVVVAGNTDTQYF; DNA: TGCAGCGTTGTAGTAGCTGGAAACACAGATACGCAGTATTTT
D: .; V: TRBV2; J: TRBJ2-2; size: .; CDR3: CASTQTTGELFF; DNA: TGTGCCAGCACCCAAACCACCGGGGAGCTGTTTTTT
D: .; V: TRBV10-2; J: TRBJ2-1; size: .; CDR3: CASSESAGLSSYNEQFF; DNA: TGCGCCAGCAGTGAGTCCGCCGGCCTGAGCTCCTACAATGAGCAGTTCTTC
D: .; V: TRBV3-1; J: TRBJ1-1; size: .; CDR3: CASSFGRQNTEAFF; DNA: TGTGCCAGCAGTTTCGGACGGCAGAACACTGAAGCTTTCTTT
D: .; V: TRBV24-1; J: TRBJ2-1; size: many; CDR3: CATSASNNEQFF; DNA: TGTGCCACCAGCGCCTCTAACAATGAGCAGTTCTTC
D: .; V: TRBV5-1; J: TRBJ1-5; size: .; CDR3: CASRHWDPQPQHF; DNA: TGCGCCAGCCGCCATTGGGACCCTCAGCCCCAGCATTTT
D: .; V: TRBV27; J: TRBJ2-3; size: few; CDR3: CASSLWARGMAQYF; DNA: TGTGCCAGCAGTTTATGGGCTCGCGGGATGGCGCAGTATTTT
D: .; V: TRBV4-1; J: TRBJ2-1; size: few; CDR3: CASSQASMASYNEQFF; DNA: TGCGCCAGCAGCCAAGCTAGCATGGCATCTTACAATGAGCAGTTCTTC
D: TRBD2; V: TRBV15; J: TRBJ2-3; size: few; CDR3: CATSYYGGSSDTQYF; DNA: TGTGCCACCAGCTATTATGGCGGGAGCTCAGATACGCAGTATTTT
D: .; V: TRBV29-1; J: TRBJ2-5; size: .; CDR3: CSVEDLGGAETQYF; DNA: TGCAGCGTTGAAGATCTTGGGGGCGCAGAGACCCAGTACTTC
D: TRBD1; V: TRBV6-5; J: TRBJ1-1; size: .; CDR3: CASSYFQGVTEAFF; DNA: TGTGCCAGCAGTTACTTCCAGGGGGTCACTGAAGCTTTCTTT
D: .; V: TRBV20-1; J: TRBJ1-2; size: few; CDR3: CSARDAGYDYTF; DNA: TGCAGTGCTAGAGATGCAGGGTATGACTACACCTTC
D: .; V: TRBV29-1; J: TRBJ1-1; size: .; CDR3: CSAGPGENTEAFF; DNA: TGCAGCGCCGGACCCGGGGAGAACACTGAAGCTTTCTTT
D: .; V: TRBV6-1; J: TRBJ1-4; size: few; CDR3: CASESGHTGSGEKLFF; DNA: TGTGCCAGCGAAAGCGGCCATACAGGGTCGGGCGAAAAACTGTTTTTT
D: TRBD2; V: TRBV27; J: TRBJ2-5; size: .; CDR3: CASSARLAGAETQYF; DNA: TGTGCCAGCAGTGCCAGACTAGCGGGAGCCGAGACCCAGTACTTC
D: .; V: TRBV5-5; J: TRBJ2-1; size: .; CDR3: CASSLGDVEWGQDEQFF; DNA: TGTGCCAGCAGCTTGGGGGACGTGGAGTGGGGGCAGGATGAGCAGTTCTTC
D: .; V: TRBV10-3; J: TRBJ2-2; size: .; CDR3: CAISPIGTGELFF; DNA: TGTGCCATCAGCCCAATAGGGACCGGGGAGCTGTTTTTT
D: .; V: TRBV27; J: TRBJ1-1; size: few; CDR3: CASYTVFRDTEAFF; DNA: TGTGCCAGCTACACGGTGTTTCGGGACACTGAAGCTTTCTTT
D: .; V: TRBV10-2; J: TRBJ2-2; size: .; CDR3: CASSDRGRSNTGELFF; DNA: TGCGCCAGCAGTGATAGGGGACGGTCGAACACCGGGGAGCTGTTTTTT
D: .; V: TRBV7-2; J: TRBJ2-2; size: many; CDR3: CASSLYGGDTGELFF; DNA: TGTGCCAGCAGCTTATATGGGGGCGACACCGGGGAGCTGTTTTTT
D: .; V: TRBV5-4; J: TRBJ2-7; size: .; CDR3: CASSPLEGEQYF; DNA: TGTGCCAGCAGCCCCTTGGAGGGCGAGCAGTACTTC
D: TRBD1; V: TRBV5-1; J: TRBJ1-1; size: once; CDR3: CASSTGDRVVTEAFF; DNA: TGCGCCAGCAGCACAGGGGACAGGGTTGTGACTGAAGCTTTCTTT
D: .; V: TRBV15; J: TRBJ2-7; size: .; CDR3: CATSSRDSYEQYF; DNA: TGTGCCACCAGCAGCAGGGACTCCTACGAGCAGTACTTC
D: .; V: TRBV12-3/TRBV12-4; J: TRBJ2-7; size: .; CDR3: CASSLMLTYEQYF; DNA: TGTGCCAGCAGTTTAATGTTAACCTACGAGCAGTACTTC
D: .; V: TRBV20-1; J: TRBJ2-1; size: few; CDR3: CSARGDSGERSYNEQFF; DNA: TGCAGTGCTAGAGGGGACAGCGGGGAGAGAAGCTACAATGAGCAGTTCTTC
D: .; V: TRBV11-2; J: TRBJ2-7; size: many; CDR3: CASSQGLPYEQYF; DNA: TGTGCCAGCAGCCAGGGACTTCCCTACGAGCAGTACTTC